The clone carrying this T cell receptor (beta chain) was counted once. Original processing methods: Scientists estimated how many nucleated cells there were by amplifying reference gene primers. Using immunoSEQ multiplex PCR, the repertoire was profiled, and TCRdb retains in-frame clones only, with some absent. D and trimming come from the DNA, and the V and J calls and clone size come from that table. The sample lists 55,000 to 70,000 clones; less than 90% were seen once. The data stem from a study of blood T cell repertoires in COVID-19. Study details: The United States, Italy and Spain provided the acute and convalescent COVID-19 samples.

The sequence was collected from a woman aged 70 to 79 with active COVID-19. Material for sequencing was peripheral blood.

The CDR3 DNA reads as TGTGCCAGCAGCCCAGGCTTCGGGAACACTGAAGCTTTCTTT. Its translation is CASSPGFGNTEAFF. V and J are TRBV6-5 and TRBJ1-1, with D hard to call. From germline, CDR1 is MNHEY and CDR2 SVGAGI. The V gene lost 6 bases and the J gene lost 1 base, with 12 bases spanning the gap. This CDR3 spans 14 amino acids.